Listed below are T cell receptor beta chains from one sample, sequenced in a study of blood T cells in healthy people across ages. From the 5' RACE reads, TCRdb called clonotypes with MiXCR, one entry per CDR3 protein. The repertoire includes over 600,000 distinct CDR3 sequences, about 61% of them detected once, and about a quarter sits in the top ten. The sample comprised blood. Receptor source: a man in his forties in good health. CDR3s include the opening cysteine and the closing phenylalanine or tryptophan. D genes are given only for firm matches. Expanded clones get a size class; other rows say once, few or many, or leave the size out.

>TRBV10-3|TRBJ2-7|-|-
CAISEGRTANSYEQYF
TGTGCCATCAGTGAGGGTAGGACAGCCAATTCCTACGAGCAGTACTTC
>TRBV7-9|TRBJ2-3|once|-
CASSLAQTSSRGYTQYF
TGTGCCAGCAGCTTAGCCCAGACTAGTTCGAGGGGATATACGCAGTATTTT
>TRBV7-9|TRBJ2-1|-|-
CASSLAVSGVHNEEFF
TGTGCCAGCAGCTTAGCGGTCTCAGGGGTCCACAATGAGGAGTTCTTC
>TRBV5-6|TRBJ1-1|-|-
CASSMGGGTEAFF
TGTGCCAGCAGCATGGGCGGAGGAACTGAAGCTTTCTTT
>TRBV24-1|TRBJ1-5|-|-
CATRAGGEQPQHF
TGTGCCACCAGAGCGGGGGGGGAGCAGCCCCAGCATTTT
>TRBV5-5|TRBJ2-6|-|TRBD1
CASGLGRDRAISGANVLTF
TGTGCCAGCGGCTTGGGCCGGGACAGGGCGATCTCTGGGGCCAACGTCCTGACTTTC
>TRBV6-5|TRBJ2-1|-|TRBD2
CASSYLGLAGNDKETQFF
TGTGCCAGCAGTTACTTGGGACTAGCGGGAAACGACAAAGAGACCCAGTTCTTT
>TRBV4-3|TRBJ2-7|many|TRBD2
CASSQGVTSGRAREQYF
TGCGCCAGCAGCCAAGGGGTGACTAGCGGGAGGGCAAGGGAGCAGTACTTC
>TRBV12-3/TRBV12-4|TRBJ2-7|-|TRBD2
CASSPGLAGSHSYNEQYF
TGTGCCAGCAGTCCGGGACTAGCGGGGTCACACAGCTACAATGAGCAGTACTTC
>TRBV12-3/TRBV12-4|TRBJ1-5|-|-
CASSLNGGGRQPQHF
TGTGCCAGCAGTTTAAACGGGGGAGGGCGGCAGCCCCAGCATTTT
>TRBV27|TRBJ1-5|-|-
CASSLIGGEGEQPQHF
TGTGCCAGCAGTCTTATCGGGGGGGAGGGGGAACAGCCCCAGCATTTT
>TRBV11-3|TRBJ2-5|few|-
CASSPGGGQETQYF
TGTGCCAGCAGTCCCGGTGGGGGACAAGAGACCCAGTACTTC
>TRBV25-1|TRBJ2-5|few|TRBD1
CASSEMDGQGDDTQYF
TGTGCCAGCAGTGAAATGGACGGACAGGGGGATGATACCCAGTACTTC
>TRBV6-4|TRBJ2-1|-|-
CASSDNPLEDSYNEQFF
TGTGCCAGCAGTGACAACCCATTAGAGGACAGTTACAATGAGCAGTTCTTC
>TRBV28|TRBJ1-6|-|-
CASSMGPINSPLHF
TGTGCCAGCAGTATGGGACCGATTAATTCACCCCTCCACTTT
>TRBV6-4|TRBJ2-1|-|TRBD2
CASSRLAGVGDEQFF
TGTGCCAGCAGTCGACTAGCGGGAGTGGGCGATGAGCAGTTCTTC